Listed below are T cell receptor beta chains from one sample, sequenced in a study of PD-1 blockade in classical Hodgkin lymphoma. TCRdb keeps only in-frame clones here, not all; method: immunoSEQ multiplex PCR. The data show around 50,000 clones, approximately 91% seen once. The sequenced sample consisted of peripheral blood mononuclear cells (PBMCs). All receptors come from a human donor with classical Hodgkin lymphoma. Each CDR3 is given with its conserved first and last residue. The D gene is left open where the match is weak. Size values are once, few and many counts, or a class for expanded clones, and some rows have none.

j_call v_call d_call clone_size cdr3_aa cdr3_nt
TRBJ2-1 TRBV9 - - CASSVVADYNEQFF TGTGCCAGCAGCGTAGTGGCGGATTACAATGAGCAGTTCTTC
TRBJ2-7 TRBV2 TRBD2 - CASSEYGGGTLLEQYF TGTGCCAGCAGTGAATATGGCGGGGGGACACTTCTGGAGCAGTACTTC
TRBJ2-3 TRBV28 TRBD2 - CASSWGTSGTDTQYF TGTGCCAGCAGTTGGGGGACTAGCGGCACAGATACGCAGTATTTT
TRBJ1-5 TRBV5-1 - - CASSEGAGNQPQHF TGCGCCAGCAGTGAAGGGGCCGGGAATCAGCCCCAGCATTTT
TRBJ1-1 TRBV10-2 - - CASTQTLAALFFTEAFF TGCGCCAGCACCCAAACCCTGGCGGCTTTATTTTTCACTGAAGCTTTCTTT
TRBJ1-1 TRBV2 - - CASWVAGGTEAFF TGTGCCAGCTGGGTGGCAGGAGGGACTGAAGCTTTCTTT
TRBJ2-7 TRBV7-2 - - CASSRPGLRTYEQYF TGTGCCAGCAGTCGACCGGGCCTTCGGACCTACGAGCAGTACTTC
TRBJ2-1 TRBV28 TRBD2 - CASSSLAGRSYNEQFF TGTGCCAGCAGTTCCCTAGCGGGACGCTCCTACAATGAGCAGTTCTTC
TRBJ2-5 TRBV19 - - CASSRDMAGETQYF TGTGCCAGTAGTCGGGACATGGCCGGAGAGACCCAGTACTTC
TRBJ1-2 TRBV11-2 TRBD1 - CASSAWDRASGGYTF TGTGCCAGCAGCGCTTGGGACAGGGCCTCGGGAGGCTACACCTTC
TRBJ2-7 TRBV11-2 - - CASSSRPNSYEQYF TGTGCCAGCAGCTCCCGCCCTAACTCCTACGAGCAGTACTTC
TRBJ1-5 TRBV28 TRBD1 - CASSLTGIQPQHF TGTGCCAGCAGTTTGACAGGGATTCAGCCCCAGCATTTT
TRBJ2-5 TRBV29-1 TRBD1 - CSVADTGGEWETQYF TGCAGCGTCGCCGATACAGGGGGCGAGTGGGAGACCCAGTACTTC
TRBJ2-5 TRBV27 TRBD2 - CASSYIAGGGKTQYF TGTGCCAGCAGTTACATAGCGGGAGGGGGGAAGACCCAGTACTTC
TRBJ1-2 TRBV7-9 - - CASSPRVWVPNYGYTF TGTGCCAGCAGCCCCCGGGTCTGGGTTCCTAACTATGGCTACACCTTC
TRBJ2-5 TRBV11-2 TRBD2 - CASSPGPSGVQETQYF TGTGCCAGCAGCCCAGGCCCTAGCGGGGTCCAAGAGACCCAGTACTTC
TRBJ2-1 TRBV27 TRBD1 - CASSQNRGRGNEQFF TGTGCCAGCAGTCAGAACAGGGGGCGAGGCAATGAGCAGTTCTTC
TRBJ2-1 TRBV27 - - CASSPRDFSSSYNEQFF TGTGCCAGCAGTCCCAGGGACTTCTCTAGCTCCTACAATGAGCAGTTCTTC
TRBJ1-1 TRBV7-9 TRBD1 - CASSSLLTGGATAFF TGTGCCAGCAGCTCGCTCCTTACAGGGGGCGCGACGGCTTTCTTT
TRBJ2-1 TRBV7-9 - once CASSSTAATYNEQFF TGTGCCAGCAGCTCCACGGCGGCCACCTACAATGAGCAGTTCTTC
TRBJ2-1 TRBV27 TRBD2 - CASSSPLLAGLYNEQFF TGTGCCAGCAGTTCCCCATTGCTAGCGGGACTGTACAATGAGCAGTTCTTC
TRBJ2-1 TRBV9 TRBD2 - CASSGASGNSYNEQFF TGTGCCAGCAGCGGTGCTAGCGGGAACTCCTACAATGAGCAGTTCTTC
TRBJ2-5 TRBV29-1 - once CSSLEGPETQYF TGCAGCTCCCTGGAGGGTCCCGAGACCCAGTACTTC
TRBJ1-1 TRBV10-3 - - CAISENREGTEAFF TGTGCCATCAGTGAAAACAGGGAGGGAACTGAAGCTTTCTTT
TRBJ1-3 TRBV7-8 TRBD1 - CASSQGVPSGNTIYF TGTGCCAGCAGCCAGGGGGTGCCGTCTGGAAACACCATATATTTT
TRBJ1-5 TRBV19 - - CASSRGQGQPQHF TGTGCCAGTAGCCGGGGCCAGGGGCAGCCCCAGCATTTT
TRBJ1-2 TRBV7-8 TRBD1 - CASSPVRGLPKDGYTF TGTGCCAGCAGCCCGGTAAGGGGGCTCCCGAAGGATGGCTACACCTTC
TRBJ2-5 TRBV5-4 - - CASSPIGWAQETQYF TGTGCCAGCAGCCCCATAGGCTGGGCTCAAGAGACCCAGTACTTC
TRBJ2-1 TRBV7-2 - - CASSLTWQAHYNEQFF TGTGCCAGCAGCTTAACCTGGCAGGCCCACTACAATGAGCAGTTCTTC
TRBJ1-1 TRBV19 - - CASSMAGLTEAFF TGTGCCAGTAGTATGGCGGGGCTTACTGAAGCTTTCTTT
TRBJ1-2 TRBV5-4 - - CASSLARAPYYGYTF TGTGCCAGCAGCTTGGCCCGGGCCCCCTACTATGGCTACACCTTC
TRBJ1-1 TRBV18 - - CASSRETGDTEAFF TGTGCCAGCTCGAGGGAAACGGGGGACACTGAAGCTTTCTTT
TRBJ1-5 TRBV4-1 TRBD1 - CASSQLDRGRQPQHF TGCGCCAGCAGCCAACTGGACAGGGGGCGGCAGCCCCAGCATTTT
TRBJ1-5 TRBV6-4 - - CASSGGRDSNQPQHF TGTGCCAGCAGTGGCGGACGGGATAGCAATCAGCCCCAGCATTTT
TRBJ1-5 TRBV2 - - CASSADGGNQPQHF TGTGCCAGCAGCGCGGATGGTGGCAATCAGCCCCAGCATTTT
TRBJ1-1 TRBV29-1 - - CSVVQVMNTEAFF TGCAGCGTTGTGCAGGTTATGAACACTGAAGCTTTCTTT
TRBJ1-5 TRBV4-1 TRBD1 - CASSHRIPGTGGNQPQHF TGCGCCAGCAGCCATAGAATCCCCGGGACAGGGGGCAATCAGCCCCAGCATTTT
TRBJ1-2 TRBV30 TRBD1 - CAWSGDSFYGYTF TGTGCCTGGAGTGGGGACAGCTTCTATGGCTACACCTTC
TRBJ2-3 TRBV29-1 TRBD2 few CSATGTSPDTQYF TGCAGCGCGACCGGGACTAGTCCGGATACGCAGTATTTT
TRBJ1-2 TRBV2 TRBD1 - CASPGQGQGYTF TGTGCCAGCCCTGGACAGGGACAAGGCTACACCTTC